This TCR beta chain was documented in a study of technical replicates of blood from several donors. TCRdb's copy holds only in-frame clones and misses some; the assay was immunoSEQ multiplex PCR. The data show about 82,000 clones, 94% seen once. The receptor was isolated from a human donor in good health. Sequences were obtained from T cells isolated from PBMCs.

CDR3 residues: CASSFSAGSYNEQFF. The CDR3 DNA is TGTGCCAGCAGTTTTTCAGCGGGCAGCTACAATGAGCAGTTCTTC. This chain links TRBV27 with TRBJ2-1; weak D call: TRBD2 (6 bases). The germline gives CDR1 MNHEY, CDR2 SMNVEV (reference sequence). With 3 bases removed from V and 3 bases from J, the gap between germline ends came to 12 bases. This CDR3 spans 15 amino acids.